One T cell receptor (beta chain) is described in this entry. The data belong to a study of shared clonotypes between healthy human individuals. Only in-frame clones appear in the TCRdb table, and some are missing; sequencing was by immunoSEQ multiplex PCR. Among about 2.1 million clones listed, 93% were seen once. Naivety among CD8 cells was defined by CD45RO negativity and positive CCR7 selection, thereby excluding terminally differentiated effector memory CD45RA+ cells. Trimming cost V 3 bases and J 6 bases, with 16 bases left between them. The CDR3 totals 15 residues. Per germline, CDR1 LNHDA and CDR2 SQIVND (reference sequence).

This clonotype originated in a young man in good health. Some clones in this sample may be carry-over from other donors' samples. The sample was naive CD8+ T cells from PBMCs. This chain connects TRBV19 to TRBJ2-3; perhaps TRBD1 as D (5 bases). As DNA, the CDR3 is TGTGCCAGTAGTATCGACAGCTGGCCCCCGGATACGCAGTATTTT. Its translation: CASSIDSWPPDTQYF.